This T cell receptor beta chain stems from a study of T-cell reconstitution after alpha-beta-depleted transplantation in children. Broader study findings: It was surviving recipient T cells and thymic progenitors that gave some patients high TCRbeta diversity at day 60. Among T cells one year after transplant, newly produced cells accounted for most counts and diversity. It was reported that alpha-beta T cells came from several hundred expanded graft clones (about two months after transplant).

Library preparation (for TCRbeta) was performed with unique molecular identifiers. TCRdb fed the PCR reads into MiXCR, producing one record per CDR3 protein. The table shows some 830,000 distinct CDR3 sequences, with about 16% occurring only once. The sample holds a few counts of this clonotype. Antigen specificity is unknown. CDR1 is SGHAT, CDR2 FQNNGV, per germline. V lost 3 bases, J lost 0 bases, and 12 bases lay in between. This CDR3 is 16 amino acids long. V gene TRBV11-2 combines with J gene TRBJ2-1; the D is unclear. This clonotype was sampled from a male patient aged 10 to 17 who had a stem cell transplant for acute lymphoblastic leukemia, so the T cells may come from the graft donor. The material was PBMCs, mostly from graft donor cells, obtained 360 days after TCRalphabeta/CD19-depleted stem cell transplant. The CDR3 DNA follows: TGTGCCAGCAGCTTCCGCGGTGGCAGCTCCTACAATGAGCAGTTCTTC. Its translation is CASSFRGGSSYNEQFF.